The 9 T cell receptor beta chains listed next were all sequenced from one sample in a study of OX40 agonist ivuxolimab in advanced cancers. Sequencing was performed with immunoSEQ multiplex PCR; in TCRdb, only in-frame clones are kept and a portion is missing. The table lists about 61,000 clones, roughly four fifths of them singletons. The sequencing here drew on CD4+ or CD8+ T cells sorted from blood, taken in a trial of the OX40 agonist ivuxolimab. All receptors come from an adult with an advanced solid tumor such as melanoma, head and neck, liver or kidney cancer.

The V and J genes are TRBV19 and TRBJ2-4; 10 bases are shared with TRBD2. CDR3 length equals 15 residues. Trimming cost V 5 bases and J 4 bases; bases outside gene matches: 5. In germline, CDR1 is LNHDA, CDR2 SQIVND (reference sequence). The DNA for the CDR3 is TGTGCCAGTAGTGTAGCGGGGGGTTGGAAAAACATTCAGTACTTC. Protein sequence: CASSVAGGWKNIQYF.

The genes are TRBV25-1 and TRBJ2-2; tentatively, D is TRBD2 (6 bases). The CDR3 consists of 15 residues. V lost 3 bases, J lost 6 bases, and 14 bases lay in between. From germline, CDR1 is MGHDK and CDR2 SYGVNS. The CDR3 DNA follows: TGTGCCAGCAGTGACACTAGCAGCTGGTCCGGGGAGCTGTTTTTT. Translating it yields CASSDTSSWSGELFF.

The V gene is TRBV30, the J gene TRBJ2-3; perhaps TRBD2 as D (7 bases). Germline V gene sequence: CDR1 GTSNPN, CDR2 SVGIG (reference sequence). V lost 2 bases and J 2 bases, leaving 14 bases between the germline ends. The CDR3 extends over 15 amino acids. This chain's CDR3 is CAWSSRGGPTDTQYF. The DNA of the CDR3 is TGTGCCTGGAGTTCGCGCGGGGGCCCCACAGATACGCAGTATTTT. The full variable domain, its missing parts supplied by reference TRBV30 and TRBJ2-3, is SQTIHQWPATLVQPVGSPLSLECTVEGTSNPNLYWYRQAAGRGLQLLFYSVGIGQISSEVPQNLSASRPQDRQFILSSKKLLLSDSGFYLCAWSSRGGPTDTQYFGPGTRLTVL.

J is TRBJ2-5 and V is TRBV6-5; D is possibly TRBD1 (7 bases). V was clipped by 4 bases and J by 2 bases, with 11 bases between them. Germline CDR1 MNHEY, CDR2 SVGAGI. This CDR3 contains 14 residues. The CDR3 here is CASSSQGGQETQYF. The CDR3 coding sequence is TGTGCCAGCAGTTCCCAGGGGGGACAAGAGACCCAGTACTTC.

V and J are TRBV7-9 and TRBJ1-2, with D possibly being TRBD1 (5 bases). The V and J ends lost 0 bases and 4 bases respectively, with 15 bases between them. The CDR3 is 16 residues long. The germline gives CDR1 SEHNR, CDR2 FQNEAQ (reference sequence). CDR3 DNA sequence: TGTGCCAGCAGCTTAGCGGCGGGAGACACAGGCTATGGCTACACCTTC. This gives the protein CASSLAAGDTGYGYTF.

The chain links TRBV30 to TRBJ1-4; D is perhaps TRBD1 (6 bases). Trimming pared 5 bases from V and 3 bases from J, leaving 13 bases between. The V gene's germline CDR1 is GTSNPN and CDR2 SVGIG (reference sequence). There are 14 residues in the CDR3. CDR3 in amino acids: CAWALGGSNEKLFF. In DNA form, the CDR3 reads TGTGCCTGGGCCTTAGGGGGATCTAATGAAAAACTGTTTTTT.

V usage is TRBV7-2 and J usage is TRBJ1-3; TRBD1 matches at 8 bases. In germline, CDR1 is SGHTA, CDR2 FQGNSA. Trimming removed 5 bases from V and 2 bases from J; junction bases left unmatched: 8. The CDR3 is 16 residues long. CDR3 sequence: CASSVGQGQTGNTIYF. In nucleotides, the CDR3 is TGTGCCAGCAGCGTAGGACAGGGACAGACTGGAAACACCATATATTTT. The complete variable domain, with remaining parts taken from reference TRBV7-2 and TRBJ1-3, reads GAGVSQSPSNKVTEKGKDVELRCDPISGHTALYWYRQSLGQGLEFLIYFQGNSAPDKSGLPSDRFSAERTGGSVSTLTIQRTQQEDSAVYLCASSVGQGQTGNTIYFGEGSWLTVV.

The genes are TRBV10-1 and TRBJ1-1; possible D gene TRBD1, 6 bases. The CDR3 loop spans 13 amino acids. V lost 5 bases, J lost 1 base, and 8 bases lay in between. Germline V lookup: CDR1 WNHNN, CDR2 SYGVQD (reference sequence). CDR3 DNA sequence: TGCGCCAGCAGTACAGGGACGAACACTGAAGCTTTCTTT. Amino acid sequence: CASSTGTNTEAFF.

The V and J genes are TRBV27 and TRBJ2-1, with 8 nucleotides matching TRBD1. Germline trimming cut 3 bases from V and 4 bases from J; bases unmatched to any gene: 2. Germline V gene data show CDR1 as MNHEY and CDR2 as SMNVEV (reference sequence). The length of the CDR3 is 14 residues. CDR3 DNA sequence: TGTGCCAGCAGTTTTACAGGGGGGTACAATGAGCAGTTCTTC. Translation: CASSFTGGYNEQFF.